The present T cell receptor beta chain was sequenced within a study of a mutant IDH1 vaccine in newly diagnosed glioma (dated by TCRdb to the early 2020s). Concerning the study at large: Vaccination started 4-6 weeks after radiotherapy alone, or was given together with temozolomide cycles in the groups whose treatment included chemotherapy. Of the approximately 35 treated patients, roughly 60% were male and around 40% were female, and the mean age was roughly 40 years. Before enrollment, most patients had been given radiochemotherapy with temozolomide as standard therapy, while the rest had received either radiotherapy alone or temozolomide alone. The week-35 safety follow-up took place at visit V12, and the week-47 end of study took place at visit V13. Six visits were used for peripheral blood collection: V03 (baseline), V05, V07, V10, V12 and V13. Longitudinal TCRB deep sequencing was done for 25 treated patients, wherever samples were available for exploratory analyses. The investigation overall reported the following: Vaccine-induced immune responses across multiple MHC alleles were detected in 85% to 95% of patients. Availability determined which PBMC samples were chosen for TCRB deep sequencing. According to the authors, sample limitations meant that analyses of patient blood samples could not be reproduced. No apparent relationship was observed between pseudoprogression and alterations in the top peripheral T cell clonotypes detected by TCRB sequencing.

Including cysteine and phenylalanine, the CDR3 has 13 amino acids. Only the CDR3 DNA is retained, 39 bases long and in frame from the first base. CDR1 GTSNPN and CDR2 SVGIG were looked up in the germline V gene (reference sequence). The junction carries 19 bases between V and J, which are trimmed by 8 bases and 6 bases respectively. In the paper's terms, the time point label means: week 35, safety follow-up. Every vaccine dose consisted of 300 ug of a 20-mer mutant IDH1 peptide in Montanide, administered subcutaneously together with topical imiquimod. Across visits V03 through V10, patients got a total of eight vaccinations, given in weeks 1, 3, 5, 7, 11, 15, 19 and 23. Newly diagnosed WHO grade 3 or 4 IDH1-mutant astrocytomas showing loss of nuclear ATRX were present in the donors. The samples were drawn from NOA16, a multicentre, single-arm, open-label phase I trial in Germany that tested a mutant IDH1 peptide vaccine in humans for the first time. The DNeasy Blood and Tissue Kit was used to extract genomic DNA from EDTA blood for TCRB sequencing.

Receptor amplification or capture employed the immunoSEQ multiplex PCR assay. Rearranged TCR beta chain sequences were amplified with the hsTCRB Kit following the manufacturer's protocol. An Illumina MiSeq was used to sequence the TCRB libraries. Turning to the authors' computational methods: The kit vendor's proprietary platform handled demultiplexing, trimming and gene mapping. TCRdb carries this immuneACCESS record with in-frame sequences only. Its versions omit some clonotypes, under half of them owing to an unresolved V gene in the studies checked, with the rest unexplained. V and J calls and clone size are as listed in that table; D and trimming were resolved from the DNA. In this sample the table shows under 40,000 clones, around 80% of which occur a single time. In total, the top ten clones hold 3.2% of the sample. This clone was observed a handful of times. The antigen it recognizes is unknown. No quality values exist for individual bases; no much larger clone is one base distant.

This TCR was recovered from a man between 40 and 49 years old with glioma. Some clones in this sample may be carry-over from other donors' samples. This specimen consisted of PBMCs, obtained from a glioma patient whose treatment included an IDH1 peptide vaccine. Rearrangement joined TRBV30 to TRBJ1-2; D gene: possibly TRBD1, on 6 matching bases. DNA sequence: TGTGCCCATTCACCGGGGGGCGACCATGGCTACACCTTC. This translates into CAHSPGGDHGYTF.